This TCR beta chain was profiled in a study of Ad26.COV2.S vaccination and SARS-CoV-2 variants. Study-level findings and limits: Considerable breadth of spike-specific CD8+ and CD4+ T cell responses has reportedly been documented following vaccination. People given the vaccine had a wider spike-specific TCR breadth than placebo recipients did.

Profiling relied on immunoSEQ multiplex PCR, and the TCRdb table lists in-frame clones only, not all of them. The table shows fewer than 500,000 clones, with roughly 87% occurring only once. A remark on this clone: What it binds is unknown.

The sample's treatment: 19 received Ad26.COV2.S at low or high dose, single or two shots; 5 received placebo; per-sample allocation not given. Sampling happened 63 days after the first vaccine or placebo injection. This sequence was found in a person between 18 and 65 years old who received the Ad26.COV2.S COVID-19 vaccine or a placebo. Sequencing was performed on peripheral blood, taken in a trial of Ad26.COV2.S vaccine versus placebo.

Here the CDR3 reads CASNKIGGAGGWSYNEQFF. CDR3 coding DNA: TGTGCCAGTAACAAAATAGGTGGAGCGGGAGGCTGGTCCTACAATGAGCAGTTCTTC. The genes are TRBV19 and TRBJ2-1, with 9 nucleotides matching TRBD2. Losses at the gene ends were 7 bases for V and 1 base for J; bases not matched to a gene: 17. CDR3 length equals 19 residues. The germline V gene encodes CDR1 LNHDA and CDR2 SQIVND (reference sequence). Full variable domain (rest looked up from reference TRBV19 and TRBJ2-1): DGGITQSPKYLFRKEGQNVTLSCEQNLNHDAMYWYRQDPGQGLRLIYYSQIVNDFQKGDIAEGYSVSREKKESFPLTVTSAQKNPTAFYLCASNKIGGAGGWSYNEQFFGPGTRLTVL.